This TCR beta chain is from a study of blood T cell repertoires in COVID-19. This clone was seen a single time. The method was immunoSEQ multiplex PCR; TCRdb's version includes in-frame clones alone and lacks a portion of them. The sample shows some 300,000 clones, about 91% of them seen only once. CDR3 length: 11 residues. Looked up from germline, CDR1 is SGHVS and CDR2 is FNYEAQ. Trimming took 10 bases from V and 10 from J; bases not matched to a gene: 8. The chain uses TRBV7-6 and TRBJ1-2; 8 positions match TRBD1. The receptor was derived from a woman aged 25 to 39 who had recovered from COVID-19. The sample comprised peripheral blood. The DNA for the CDR3 is TGTGCCACAAACAGACAGGGGACCTACACCTTC. Protein product: CATNRQGTYTF. Drawing the rest from reference TRBV7-6 and TRBJ1-2, the complete variable domain is GAGVSQSPRYKVTKRGQDVALRCDPISGHVSLYWYRQALGQGPEFLTYFNYEAQQDKSGLPNDRFSAERPEGSISTLTIQRTEQRDSAMYRCATNRQGTYTFGSGTRLTVV.